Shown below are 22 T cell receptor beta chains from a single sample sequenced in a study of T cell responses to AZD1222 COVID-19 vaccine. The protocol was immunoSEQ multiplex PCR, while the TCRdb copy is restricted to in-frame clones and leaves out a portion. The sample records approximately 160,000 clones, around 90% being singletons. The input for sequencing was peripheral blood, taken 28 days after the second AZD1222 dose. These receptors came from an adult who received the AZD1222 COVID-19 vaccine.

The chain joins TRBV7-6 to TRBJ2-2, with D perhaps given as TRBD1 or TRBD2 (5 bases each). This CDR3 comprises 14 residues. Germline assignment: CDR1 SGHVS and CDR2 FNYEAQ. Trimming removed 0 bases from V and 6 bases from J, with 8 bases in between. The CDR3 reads CASSLAGVAGELFF. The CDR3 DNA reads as TGTGCCAGCAGCTTAGCGGGGGTAGCCGGGGAGCTGTTTTTT.

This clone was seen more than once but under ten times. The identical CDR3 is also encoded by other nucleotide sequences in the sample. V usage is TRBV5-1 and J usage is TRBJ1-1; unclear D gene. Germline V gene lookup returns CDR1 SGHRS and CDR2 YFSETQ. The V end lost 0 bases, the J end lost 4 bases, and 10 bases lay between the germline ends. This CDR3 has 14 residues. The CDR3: CASSLDPGGTEAFF. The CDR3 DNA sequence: TGCGCCAGCAGCTTGGATCCGGGCGGCACTGAAGCTTTCTTT.

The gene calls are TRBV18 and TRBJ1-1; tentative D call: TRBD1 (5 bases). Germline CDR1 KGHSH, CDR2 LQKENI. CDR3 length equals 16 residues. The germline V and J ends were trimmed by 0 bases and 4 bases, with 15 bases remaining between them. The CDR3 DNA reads TGTGCCAGCTCACCACCGCAGCAGGGTGGTCGCACTGAAGCTTTCTTT. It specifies CASSPPQQGGRTEAFF.

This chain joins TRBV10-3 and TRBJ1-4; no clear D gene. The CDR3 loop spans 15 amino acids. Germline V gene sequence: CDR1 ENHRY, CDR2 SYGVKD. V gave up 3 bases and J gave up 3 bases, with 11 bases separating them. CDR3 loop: CAISDLRQPNEKLFF. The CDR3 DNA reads TGTGCCATCAGTGATCTGAGGCAGCCTAATGAAAAACTGTTTTTT.

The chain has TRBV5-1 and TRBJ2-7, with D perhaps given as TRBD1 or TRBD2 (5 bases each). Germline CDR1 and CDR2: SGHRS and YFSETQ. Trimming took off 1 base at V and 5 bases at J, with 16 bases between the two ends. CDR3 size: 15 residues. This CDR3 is CASSLSGTERNEQYF. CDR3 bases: TGCGCCAGCAGCTTGTCCGGGACGGAGCGCAACGAGCAGTACTTC.

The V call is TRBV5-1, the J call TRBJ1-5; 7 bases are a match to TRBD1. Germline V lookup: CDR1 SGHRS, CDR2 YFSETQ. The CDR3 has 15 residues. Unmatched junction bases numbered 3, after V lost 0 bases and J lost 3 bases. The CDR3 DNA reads TGCGCCAGCAGCTTGGCGGGACAGCCCAATCAGCCCCAGCATTTT. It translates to CASSLAGQPNQPQHF.

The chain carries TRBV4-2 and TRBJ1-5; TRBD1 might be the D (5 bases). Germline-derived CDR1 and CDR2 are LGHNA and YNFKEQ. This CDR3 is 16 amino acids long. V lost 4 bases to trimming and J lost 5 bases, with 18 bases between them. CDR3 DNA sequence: TGTGCCAGCAGCCCGGGGACGGAGGGAAGTCATCAGCCCCAGCATTTT. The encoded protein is CASSPGTEGSHQPQHF.

The CDR3 DNA sequence: TGTGCCAGCAGCCGTCCGGGACAGGGGGCCGATGGCTACACCTTC. This translates into CASSRPGQGADGYTF. The chain links TRBV27 to TRBJ1-2, with 12 nucleotides matching TRBD1. The CDR3 runs 15 residues. The V gene end was trimmed by 6 bases and the J gene end by 6 bases; junction bases not matched to a gene: 8. In germline, CDR1 is MNHEY, CDR2 SMNVEV (reference sequence).

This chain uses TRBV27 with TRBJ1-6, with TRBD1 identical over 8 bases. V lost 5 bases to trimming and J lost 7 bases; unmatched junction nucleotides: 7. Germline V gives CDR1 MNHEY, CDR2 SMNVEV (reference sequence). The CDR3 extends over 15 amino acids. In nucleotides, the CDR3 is TGTGCCAGCAGTACCTGGACAGGGAACAATTCACCCCTCCACTTT. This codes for CASSTWTGNNSPLHF.

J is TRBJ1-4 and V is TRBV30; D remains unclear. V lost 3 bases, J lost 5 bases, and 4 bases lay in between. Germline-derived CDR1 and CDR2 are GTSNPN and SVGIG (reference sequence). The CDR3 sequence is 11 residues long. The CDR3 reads CAWSLNEKLFF. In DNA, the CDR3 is TGTGCCTGGAGCTTAAATGAAAAACTGTTTTTT.

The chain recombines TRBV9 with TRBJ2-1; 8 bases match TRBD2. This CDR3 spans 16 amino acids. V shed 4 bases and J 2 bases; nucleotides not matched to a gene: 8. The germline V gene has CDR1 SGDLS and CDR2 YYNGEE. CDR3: CASSLVSGAPYNEQFF. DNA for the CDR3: TGTGCCAGCAGCCTAGTTAGCGGGGCGCCCTACAATGAGCAGTTCTTC.

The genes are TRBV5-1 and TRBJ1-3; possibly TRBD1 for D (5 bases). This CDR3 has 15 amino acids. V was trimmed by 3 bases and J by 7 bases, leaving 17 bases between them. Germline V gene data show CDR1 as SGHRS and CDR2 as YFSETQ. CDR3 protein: CASSWGTGLSNTIYF. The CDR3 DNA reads TGCGCCAGCAGCTGGGGGACGGGGCTCTCCAACACCATATATTTT.

CDR3 DNA: TGTGCCAGCAGGACGGGGCCCACAGGGTATGGCTACACCTTC. Its translation is CASRTGPTGYGYTF. This rearrangement joins TRBV6-5 to TRBJ1-2, with a tentative D call TRBD1 (6 bases). Trimming took off 6 bases at V and 5 bases at J, with 16 bases between the two ends. The germline CDR1 and CDR2 sequences are MNHEY and SVGAGI. CDR3 length: 14 amino acids.

DNA of the CDR3: TGTGCCAGCAGAAGGACAGGCGATGGTGGCTACACCTTC. Amino acids: CASRRTGDGGYTF. This chain connects TRBV27 to TRBJ1-2; TRBD1 agrees at 7 bases. Per germline, CDR1 MNHEY and CDR2 SMNVEV (reference sequence). This CDR3 is built from 13 residues. The ends lost 6 bases at V and 7 bases at J; junction bases unmatched: 8.

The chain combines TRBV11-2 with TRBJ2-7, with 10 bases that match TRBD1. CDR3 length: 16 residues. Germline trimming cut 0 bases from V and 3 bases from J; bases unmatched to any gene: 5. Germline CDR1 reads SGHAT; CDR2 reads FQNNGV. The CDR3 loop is CASSLDRRTGGYEQYF. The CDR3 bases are TGTGCCAGCAGCTTAGATCGTAGGACAGGGGGCTACGAGCAGTACTTC.

The DNA for the CDR3 is TGTGCCAGCAGCCCTTCCTGGACCCCCCGAGTAAATGAGCAGTTCTTC. As protein: CASSPSWTPRVNEQFF. J is TRBJ2-1 and V is TRBV6-2 or TRBV6-3, with no clear D. The V end was cut by 6 bases, the J end by 7 bases, with 22 bases between. The germline CDR1 and CDR2 sequences are MNHEY and SVGEGT. The CDR3 runs 16 residues.

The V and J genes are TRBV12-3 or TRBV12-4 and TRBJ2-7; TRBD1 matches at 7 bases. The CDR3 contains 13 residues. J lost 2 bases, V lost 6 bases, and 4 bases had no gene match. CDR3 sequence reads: CASRTGDPYEQYF. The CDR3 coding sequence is TGTGCCAGCAGAACAGGGGACCCCTACGAGCAGTACTTC.

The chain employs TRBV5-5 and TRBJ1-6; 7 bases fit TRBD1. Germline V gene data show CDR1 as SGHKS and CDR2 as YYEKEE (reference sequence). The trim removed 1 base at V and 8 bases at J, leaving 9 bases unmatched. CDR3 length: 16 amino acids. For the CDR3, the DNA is TGTGCCAGCAGCTTGAACTCTCAGGGGGTCCATTCACCCCTCCACTTT. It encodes CASSLNSQGVHSPLHF. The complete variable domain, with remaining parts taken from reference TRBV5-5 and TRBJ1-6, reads DAGVTQSPTHLIKTRGQQVTLRCSPISGHKSVSWYQQVLGQGPQFIFQYYEKEERGRGNFPDRFSARQFPNYSSELNVNALLLGDSALYLCASSLNSQGVHSPLHFGNGTRLTVT.

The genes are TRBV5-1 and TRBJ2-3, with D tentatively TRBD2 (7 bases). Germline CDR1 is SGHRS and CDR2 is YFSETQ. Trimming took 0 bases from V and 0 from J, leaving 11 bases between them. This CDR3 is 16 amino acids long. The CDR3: CASSLGGGASTDTQYF. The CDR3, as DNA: TGCGCCAGCAGCTTGGGAGGGGGGGCCAGCACAGATACGCAGTATTTT.

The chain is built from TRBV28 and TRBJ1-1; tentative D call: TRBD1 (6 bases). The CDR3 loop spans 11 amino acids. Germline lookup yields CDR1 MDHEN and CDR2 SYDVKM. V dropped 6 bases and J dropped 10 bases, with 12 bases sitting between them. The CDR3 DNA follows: TGTGCCAGCAGCCAGGGGTTAGTAGCTTTCTTT. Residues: CASSQGLVAFF.

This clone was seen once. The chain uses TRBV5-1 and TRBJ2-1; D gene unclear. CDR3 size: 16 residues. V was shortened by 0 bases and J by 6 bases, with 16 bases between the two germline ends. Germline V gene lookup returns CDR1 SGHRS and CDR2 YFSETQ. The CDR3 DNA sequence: TGCGCCAGCAGCTTGGAGCCCGGCCCAATCTCCAATGAGCAGTTCTTC. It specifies CASSLEPGPISNEQFF. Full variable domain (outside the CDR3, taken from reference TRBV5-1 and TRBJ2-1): KAGVTQTPRYLIKTRGQQVTLSCSPISGHRSVSWYQQTPGQGLQFLFEYFSETQRNKGNFPGRFSGRQFSNSRSEMNVSTLELGDSALYLCASSLEPGPISNEQFFGPGTRLTVL.

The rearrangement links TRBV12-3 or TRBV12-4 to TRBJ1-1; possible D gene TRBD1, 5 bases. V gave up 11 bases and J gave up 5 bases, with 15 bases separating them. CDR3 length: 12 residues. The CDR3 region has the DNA TGTGCCTCCGCGTACAAGGGGACTGAAGCTTTCTTT. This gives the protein CASAYKGTEAFF.